This is a list of T cell receptor beta chains from one sample in a study of graft-versus-host responses after intestinal transplantation. TCRdb keeps only in-frame clones here, not all; method: immunoSEQ multiplex PCR. This sample has about 14,000 clones, with approximately 36% found just once. Specimen: alloreactive CD8+ T cells from a mixed lymphocyte reaction culture, collected before intestinal transplant. These receptor sequences come from a human patient who received an intestinal transplant. Both conserved end residues are part of each CDR3. Each record gives: D gene, V gene, clone size, J gene, CDR3 DNA, CDR3 protein. The D gene is left open where the match is weak. The size entry is marked missing in some rows and otherwise reads once, few, many or a size class.

TRBD2,TRBV12-5,.,TRBJ2-5,TGTGCTAGTGGTTTGTTCTATGGGCGAGCGGGGGGGCAGTCAGAGACCCAGTACTTC,CASGLFYGRAGGQSETQYF
.,TRBV7-9,medium-sized,TRBJ1-6,TGTGCCAGCAGCTTAGTGGAGGACCCGAGGGCCCTCCACTTT,CASSLVEDPRALHF
.,TRBV29-1,.,TRBJ2-7,TGCAGCGTTGGAGGGTCCCACGAGCAGTACTTC,CSVGGSHEQYF
TRBD1,TRBV5-1,once,TRBJ1-6,TGCGCCAGCAGCCACGGACAGGACTATAATTCACCCCTCCACTTT,CASSHGQDYNSPLHF
.,TRBV5-4,few,TRBJ2-7,TGTGCCAGCAGCTTGGACGGAACCCCCTACGAGCAGTACTTC,CASSLDGTPYEQYF
.,TRBV9,.,TRBJ2-7,TGTGCCAGCAGCGGAGGGTTAGGACAGATTCCCTACGAGCAGTACTTC,CASSGGLGQIPYEQYF
.,TRBV18,.,TRBJ1-2,TGTGCCAGCTCACCACCGGGCGGACTCCTCTATGGCTACACCTTC,CASSPPGGLLYGYTF
TRBD2,TRBV6-5,medium-sized,TRBJ2-1,TGTGCCAGCAGCCCCGGGGGGAATGAGCAGTTCTTC,CASSPGGNEQFF
TRBD1,TRBV29-1,once,TRBJ1-2,TGCAGCGCCGGGACAGGGGGGTTTTTTGGCTACACCTTC,CSAGTGGFFGYTF
TRBD1,TRBV7-8,.,TRBJ1-2,TGTGCCAGCAGCGCCTTCGCCGGGACAGGGGATGGCTACACCTTC,CASSAFAGTGDGYTF
.,TRBV9,.,TRBJ1-1,TGTGCCAGCAGCGTAGATATGAACACTGAAGCTTTCTTT,CASSVDMNTEAFF
.,TRBV6-1,.,TRBJ2-7,TGTGCCAGCGCCGGCCAGGTTTGGTACGAGCAGTACTTC,CASAGQVWYEQYF
.,TRBV7-8,few,TRBJ1-1,TGTGCCAGCAGCTTAGGGAGCATGAACACTGAAGCTTTCTTT,CASSLGSMNTEAFF
.,TRBV6-5,.,TRBJ1-5,TGTGCCACCGGTAGGGGTCATTTT,CATGRGHF
.,TRBV11-2,few,TRBJ2-1,TGTGCCAGCAGCTTAGTGTCGGTTGGTGAGCAGTTCTTC,CASSLVSVGEQFF
.,TRBV27,.,TRBJ1-5,TGTGCCAGCAGTTTCGGCCTTTTGGAGCCCCAGCATTTT,CASSFGLLEPQHF
.,TRBV7-9,.,TRBJ2-7,TGTGCCAGCAGCCAAGACACATACTACGAGCAGTACTTC,CASSQDTYYEQYF
.,TRBV2,.,TRBJ2-5,TGTGCCAGCAGTGAAGGAGTCGGCAGGGTGGAGACCCAGTACTTC,CASSEGVGRVETQYF
.,TRBV2,.,TRBJ1-1,TGTGCCAGCAGTGAAGAGAGGGGCTATGGGGGAAACACTGAAGCTTTCTTT,CASSEERGYGGNTEAFF
.,TRBV6-1,few,TRBJ1-1,TGTGCCAGCGCATCGGGCCTTCTGAACACTGAAGCTTTCTTT,CASASGLLNTEAFF
TRBD2,TRBV7-9,few,TRBJ2-1,TGTGCCAGCAGCCCCGCGGGACTAGCGAATGAGCAGTTCTTC,CASSPAGLANEQFF
TRBD1,TRBV5-1,.,TRBJ2-1,TGCGCCAGCAGCTTTAGGGCAGGGGGTAGTGAGCAGTTCTTC,CASSFRAGGSEQFF
.,TRBV27,few,TRBJ2-7,TGTGCCAGCAGTTTATCGTATGGGGTTTACGAGCAGTACTTC,CASSLSYGVYEQYF
TRBD1,TRBV11-3,.,TRBJ2-3,TGTGCCAGCACAGACAGGGTCGAACCGAGAATTGACACAGATACGCAGTATTTT,CASTDRVEPRIDTDTQYF
TRBD1,TRBV29-1,.,TRBJ2-5,TGCAGCGCTGAATATTGGGGACAGGGGCCAACTTTCGAGACCCAGTACTTC,CSAEYWGQGPTFETQYF
TRBD1,TRBV7-9,.,TRBJ1-2,TGTGCCAGCAGCCCGACCGGGACAGGGGACGACTATGGCTACACCTTC,CASSPTGTGDDYGYTF
TRBD2,TRBV4-2,.,TRBJ2-7,TGTGCCAGCAGCCAAGATCCGACTAGCCTGACCTACGAGCAGTACTTC,CASSQDPTSLTYEQYF
TRBD2,TRBV7-2,.,TRBJ2-3,TGTGCCAGCAGCTCGGGACTAGCGGGAAGAGATACGCAGTATTTT,CASSSGLAGRDTQYF
.,TRBV27,few,TRBJ1-1,TGTGCCAGCAGTACTTCCGGGAATCCGAATACTGAAGCTTTCTTT,CASSTSGNPNTEAFF
.,TRBV19,.,TRBJ1-2,TGTGCCAGTAGTTGGGGGGCGCGAGACGGCTACACCTTC,CASSWGARDGYTF
.,TRBV7-9,few,TRBJ2-1,TGTGCCAGCAGCTTTGGGGGGGCCAATGAGCAGTTCTTC,CASSFGGANEQFF
TRBD2,TRBV7-9,.,TRBJ2-1,TGTGCCAGCAGCTCGCGGGGGGGCCGGAATGAGCAGTTCTTC,CASSSRGGRNEQFF
.,TRBV6-5,.,TRBJ2-7,TGTGCCAGCAGTCTGGGACGGAGTTACGAGCAGTACTTC,CASSLGRSYEQYF
.,TRBV2,.,TRBJ2-3,TGTGCCAGCAGTGAAGCGCCCTACGATAGGGAGTATTTT,CASSEAPYDREYF
TRBD2,TRBV11-3,few,TRBJ2-7,TGTGCCAGCAGCTTTCTCCCTTTAGCGGGGAGCTCCTACGAGCAGTACTTC,CASSFLPLAGSSYEQYF
.,TRBV19,few,TRBJ2-7,TGTGCCAGTAGCGATCGAACCTACGAGCAGTACTTC,CASSDRTYEQYF
TRBD1,TRBV6-6,.,TRBJ1-2,TGTGCCAGCAGCCAGGGACAGTCTATTACCTATGGCTACACCTTC,CASSQGQSITYGYTF
TRBD2,TRBV4-1,.,TRBJ2-3,TGCGCCAGCAGCCAAATGGGACTAGCGGGGGGAAAAGATACGCAGTATTTT,CASSQMGLAGGKDTQYF
.,TRBV6-6,.,TRBJ2-5,TGTGCCAGCAGTTACGGGGGAGAGACCCAGTACTTC,CASSYGGETQYF
TRBD1,TRBV19,.,TRBJ1-6,TGTGCCAGTACCCACGGGACAGGGGGTAATTCACCCCTCCACTTT,CASTHGTGGNSPLHF
.,TRBV7-9,.,TRBJ2-7,TGTGCCAGCAGCTTAGGTCCGGGTGATGTTGGCGAGCAGTACTTC,CASSLGPGDVGEQYF
TRBD1,TRBV7-9,.,TRBJ1-1,TGTGCCAGCAGCCCCTCACCGGGACAGTTTCTGGTGGCTGAAGCTTTCTTT,CASSPSPGQFLVAEAFF
.,TRBV6-1,.,TRBJ2-3,TGTGCCAGCACCCTTGGAGATACGCAGTATTTT,CASTLGDTQYF
.,TRBV5-5,.,TRBJ2-1,TGTGCCAGCATCAGCGGGTCGCGCAATGAGCAGTTCTTC,CASISGSRNEQFF